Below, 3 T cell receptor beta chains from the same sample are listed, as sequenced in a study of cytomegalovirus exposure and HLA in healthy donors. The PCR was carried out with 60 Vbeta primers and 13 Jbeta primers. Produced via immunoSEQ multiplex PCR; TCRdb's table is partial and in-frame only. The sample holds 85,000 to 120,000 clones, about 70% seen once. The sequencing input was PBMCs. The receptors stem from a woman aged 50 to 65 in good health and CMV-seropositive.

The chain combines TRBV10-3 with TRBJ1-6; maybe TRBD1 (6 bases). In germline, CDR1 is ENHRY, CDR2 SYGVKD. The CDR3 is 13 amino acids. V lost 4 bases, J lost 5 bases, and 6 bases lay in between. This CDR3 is CAISGQDNSPLHF. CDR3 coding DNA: TGTGCCATCAGTGGACAGGATAATTCACCCCTCCACTTT.

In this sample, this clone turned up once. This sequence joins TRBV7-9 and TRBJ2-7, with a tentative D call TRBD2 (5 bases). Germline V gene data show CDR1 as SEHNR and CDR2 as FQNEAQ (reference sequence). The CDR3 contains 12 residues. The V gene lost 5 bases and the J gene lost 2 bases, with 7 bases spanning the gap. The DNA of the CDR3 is TGTGCCAGCAGCCACGGGGCCTACGAGCAGTACTTC. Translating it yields CASSHGAYEQYF.

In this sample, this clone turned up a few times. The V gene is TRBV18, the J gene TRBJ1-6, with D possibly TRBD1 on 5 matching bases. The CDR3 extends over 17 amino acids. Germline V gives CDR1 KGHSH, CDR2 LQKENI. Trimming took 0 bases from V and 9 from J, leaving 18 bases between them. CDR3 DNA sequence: TGTGCCAGCTCACCACCCCCAGGGTTGGTCAAGGCTTCACCCCTCCACTTT. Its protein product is CASSPPPGLVKASPLHF. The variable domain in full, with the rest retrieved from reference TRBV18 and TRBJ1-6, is NAGVMQNPRHLVRRRGQEARLRCSPMKGHSHVYWYRQLPEEGLKFMVYLQKENIIDESGMPKERFSAEFPKEGPSILRIQQVVRGDSAAYFCASSPPPGLVKASPLHFGNGTRLTVT.